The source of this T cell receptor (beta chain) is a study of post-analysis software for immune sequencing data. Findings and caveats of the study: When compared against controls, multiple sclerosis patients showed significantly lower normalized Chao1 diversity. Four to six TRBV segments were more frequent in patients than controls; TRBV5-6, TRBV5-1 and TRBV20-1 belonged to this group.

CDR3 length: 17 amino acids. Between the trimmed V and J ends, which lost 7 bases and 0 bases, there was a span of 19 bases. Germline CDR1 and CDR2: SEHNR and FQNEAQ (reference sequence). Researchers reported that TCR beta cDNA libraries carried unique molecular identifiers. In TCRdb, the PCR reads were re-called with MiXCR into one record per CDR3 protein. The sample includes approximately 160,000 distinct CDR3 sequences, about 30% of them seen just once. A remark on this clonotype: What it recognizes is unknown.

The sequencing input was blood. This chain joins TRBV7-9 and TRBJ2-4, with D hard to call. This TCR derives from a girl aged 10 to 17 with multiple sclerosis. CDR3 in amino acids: CASTRIGVNLAKNIQYF. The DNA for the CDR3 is TGTGCCAGCACCCGAATTGGTGTTAACTTAGCCAAAAACATTCAGTACTTC.